This T cell receptor (beta chain) was sequenced for a study of blood T cell repertoires in COVID-19. Trimming left V 5 bases short and J 7 bases short, with 11 bases between. Germline lookup yields CDR1 SGHAT and CDR2 FQNNGV. CDR3 length: 12 amino acids. Original methodology: Estimated nucleated cell counts came from reference gene primer amplification. The protocol was immunoSEQ multiplex PCR, while the TCRdb copy is restricted to in-frame clones and leaves out a portion. For V, J and clone size, that table is used; D and trimming come from the DNA. The sample consists of 40,000 to 45,000 clones, 70% to 90% of them appearing once.

Input material: peripheral blood. This chain links TRBV11-2 with TRBJ1-2, with a tentative D call TRBD1 (5 bases). This clonotype originated in a human donor in a cohort sampled during active COVID-19. CDR3 in amino acids: CASSPGGPGYTF. The DNA of the CDR3 is TGTGCCAGCAGCCCCGGGGGTCCTGGCTACACCTTC. Full variable domain (remainder filled in from reference TRBV11-2 and TRBJ1-2): EAGVAQSPRYKIIEKRQSVAFWCNPISGHATLYWYQQILGQGPKLLIQFQNNGVVDDSQLPKDRFSAERLKGVDSTLKIQPAKLEDSAVYLCASSPGGPGYTFGSGTRLTVV.